This passage covers 7 T cell receptor beta chains from one sample sequenced in a study of beta chain features in type 1 diabetes. Study results and caveats: TCRB CDR3 length was moderately but significantly reduced in all four CD4+ subsets of Type 1 diabetes patients.

Expressed TCRB transcripts were sequenced after all isolated RNA was converted to cDNA. Using immunoSEQ multiplex PCR, the repertoire was profiled, and TCRdb retains in-frame clones only, with some absent. Among about 390,000 clones, 8% to 10% were seen once, and the ten largest hold less than 0.65%. What these receptors recognize is not known. Sequenced input: central memory CD4+ T cells from blood. The receptors come from a man younger than 40 with type 1 diabetes.

This clone was detected many times. The CDR3: CASSLNAEAPGGLFF. In DNA, the CDR3 is TGTGCCAGCAGCTTAAACGCAGAGGCCCCCGGGGGACTGTTTTTT. The chain carries TRBV7-2 and TRBJ1-4; weak D call: TRBD1 (5 bases). Between the trimmed V and J ends, which lost 2 bases and 13 bases, there was a span of 20 bases. Germline CDR1 is SGHTA and CDR2 is FQGNSA. The CDR3 covers 15 residues.

This clone was recorded a few times. V and J are TRBV6-1 and TRBJ1-1; 7 bases fit TRBD1. Trimming took 6 bases from V and 1 from J; bases not matched to a gene: 2. Per the germline V gene, CDR1 is MNHNS and CDR2 is SASEGT. The CDR3 length is 13 residues. DNA for the CDR3: TGTGCCAGCAGGAGACAGGGGAACACTGAAGCTTTCTTT. Translating gives CASRRQGNTEAFF.

This clone was picked up a small number of times. The rearrangement links TRBV6-5 to TRBJ2-7; D is possibly TRBD1 or TRBD2 (5 bases each). Per germline, CDR1 MNHEY and CDR2 SVGAGI. The CDR3 has 14 amino acids. Trimming took 8 bases from V and 5 from J, leaving 19 bases between them. CDR3 amino acids: CASVRRQQGDEQYF. The CDR3, as DNA: TGTGCCAGCGTCCGAAGGCAGCAGGGAGACGAGCAGTACTTC.

The chain employs TRBV28 and TRBJ1-2; D gene unclear. Germline assignment: CDR1 MDHEN and CDR2 SYDVKM. V was cut by 4 bases and J by 8 bases, with 14 bases left in between. CDR3 size: 13 residues. The CDR3 DNA is TGTGCCAGCAGTTACGGTTACCTATTGGGCTACACCTTC. Translating it yields CASSYGYLLGYTF.

This clone has more than one count but fewer than ten. The V call is TRBV10-3, the J call TRBJ2-3, with D perhaps TRBD1 (6 bases). Germline CDR1 and CDR2: ENHRY and SYGVKD. Trimming stripped 6 bases from V and 6 bases from J, with 10 bases between. The CDR3 length is 12 residues. CDR3 bases: TGTGCCATCAGGGGGGCGCCGGATACGCAGTATTTT. Protein product: CAIRGAPDTQYF.

This clone was found many times. J is TRBJ2-4 and V is TRBV5-1, with no clear D. In germline, CDR1 is SGHRS, CDR2 YFSETQ. Trimming cost V 0 bases and J 7 bases, with 14 bases left between them. The CDR3 covers 15 residues. The DNA of the CDR3 is TGCGCCAGCAGCTTGGTCCCCTCCTTTGGGAACATTCAGTACTTC. Encoded protein: CASSLVPSFGNIQYF. Filled out from reference TRBV5-1 and TRBJ2-4, the complete variable domain reads KAGVTQTPRYLIKTRGQQVTLSCSPISGHRSVSWYQQTPGQGLQFLFEYFSETQRNKGNFPGRFSGRQFSNSRSEMNVSTLELGDSALYLCASSLVPSFGNIQYFGAGTRLSVL.

This clone rates as medium-sized. The gene calls are TRBV19 and TRBJ2-7; 9 bases are a match to TRBD1. After removal of 6 bases from V and 5 bases from J, the junction contained 5 bases not matched to a gene. CDR3 size: 13 residues. From germline, CDR1 is LNHDA and CDR2 SQIVND (reference sequence). CDR3 nucleotides: TGTGCCAGTAGACCGGGACAGGGTGACGAGCAGTACTTC. It specifies CASRPGQGDEQYF.